This TCR beta chain was sequenced for a study of T-cell memory formation after mild COVID-19. Study overall: Clusters of TCRs were largely donor specific.

The CDR3 has 13 residues. V trimming: 6 bases; J trimming: 10 bases; junction bases outside the gene matches: 5. Findings and limits, study-wide: Contracting CD4+ clones sat mainly in CM and EM; CD8+ in EMRA.

UMIs and sample barcodes were carried by the TCR alpha and TCR beta cDNA libraries that 5'RACE produced using constant-segment primers. Each CDR3 protein is one row after TCRdb ran MiXCR on the 5' RACE reads. The sample lists fewer than 400,000 distinct CDR3 sequences; approximately 15% were seen once. This clonotype has only a few counts. The antigen is unknown. This clonotype was sampled from a man younger than 30 who had mild COVID-19 (a few samples of this study predate the infection). Cell type and time point are not known. The chain has TRBV12-3 or TRBV12-4 and TRBJ2-1; TRBD1 aligns across 11 bases. Material: PBMCs or a T cell subset sorted from them (not recorded which). The CDR3 DNA reads as TGTGCCAGCAGGGGACAGGGGGTTGGGGAGCAGTTCTTC. Its protein is CASRGQGVGEQFF.